Shown below are 17 T cell receptor beta chains from a single sample sequenced in a study of T cells in localized non-small cell lung cancer (TCRdb year 2020). Library method: the immunoSEQ multiplex PCR assay. This is the immuneACCESS table as TCRdb keeps it, with only in-frame sequences that have V and J called. A part of the clones is gone; compared with another copy, unresolved V genes explain less than half, and the rest is unexplained. The sample table contains 100,000 to 150,000 clones; only one count was recorded for more than 80% of them. Clones ranked in the top ten supply approximately 1.5% of the sample. Source: peripheral blood, taken before any cancer treatment. The receptors shown here come from a female donor older than 55 with stage I lung adenocarcinoma.

The CDR3 DNA follows: TGTGCCAGCAGTTTAGTACAGGGGGGTGGCTCCTACAATGAGCAGTTCTTC. Translation: CASSLVQGGGSYNEQFF. The rearrangement links TRBV28 to TRBJ2-1; 8 bases are a match to TRBD1. The germline V gene encodes CDR1 MDHEN and CDR2 SYDVKM. CDR3 length equals 17 residues. J lost 0 bases, V lost 2 bases, and 6 bases had no gene match.

The chain combines TRBV2 with TRBJ2-1; a weak D match, TRBD1 (5 bases). The V gene lost 2 bases and the J gene lost 2 bases, with 16 bases spanning the gap. CDR1 and CDR2 from the germline V gene are SNHLY and FYNNEI. The CDR3 spans 17 residues. CDR3 bases: TGTGCCAGCAGTGAAACCAGGGTCCCAAGTACCTACAATGAGCAGTTCTTC. Its protein is CASSETRVPSTYNEQFF.

The chain combines TRBV6-5 with TRBJ1-2; D is unclear. The CDR3 has 15 amino acids. V lost 2 bases and J lost 0, with 10 bases in between. CDR1 is MNHEY and CDR2 is SVGAGI in the germline V gene. In DNA form, the CDR3 reads TGTGCCAGCAGTTACCGGGCAGCCTCTAACTATGGCTACACCTTC. Its translation is CASSYRAASNYGYTF.

The rearrangement uses TRBV7-2 and TRBJ2-3, with TRBD2 matching over 10 bases. The CDR3 has 17 residues. The trim removed 5 bases at V and 2 bases at J, leaving 10 bases unmatched. Germline CDR1 reads SGHTA; CDR2 reads FQGNSA. The DNA of the CDR3 is TGTGCCAGCAGCCCCATCGTTAGCGGGAGGCCCACAGATACGCAGTATTTT. Its protein is CASSPIVSGRPTDTQYF.

The V call is TRBV6-4, the J call TRBJ1-6; the D gene is possibly TRBD1 (5 bases). Trimming left V 0 bases short and J 10 bases short, with 7 bases between. This CDR3 is 13 amino acids long. Germline assignment: CDR1 MRHNA and CDR2 SNTAGT. The CDR3 sequence: CASSDSKGSPLHF. The CDR3 bases are TGTGCCAGCAGTGACTCGAAGGGGTCACCCCTCCACTTT.

This chain connects TRBV7-8 to TRBJ2-3; 14 nucleotides align to TRBD2. Germline-derived CDR1 and CDR2 are SGHVS and FQNEAQ. V shed 6 bases, J shed 0 bases, and the junction held 14 bases outside the gene matches. The CDR3 is 20 residues long. CDR3 protein: CASRIQGLAGVGSSTDTQYF. The CDR3 coding sequence is TGTGCCAGCAGGATTCAGGGACTAGCGGGAGTGGGGAGTAGCACAGATACGCAGTATTTT.

The chain is built from TRBV9 and TRBJ2-2, with a weak D call TRBD1 (6 bases). The V end was cut by 2 bases, the J end by 5 bases, with 7 bases between. Germline CDR1 and CDR2: SGDLS and YYNGEE. The CDR3 covers 13 residues. The CDR3 loop is CASSVTGTGELFF. For the CDR3, the DNA is TGTGCCAGCAGCGTCACAGGGACCGGGGAGCTGTTTTTT.

This clone has a handful of counts. The gene calls are TRBV5-1 and TRBJ2-5; TRBD2 might be the D (5 bases). Per the germline V gene, CDR1 is SGHRS and CDR2 is YFSETQ. The V end lost 5 bases, the J end lost 4 bases, and 18 bases lay between the germline ends. The CDR3 has 15 amino acids. Here the CDR3 DNA reads TGCGCCAGCAGACCTCGGGGAAATGAAGGAGAGACCCAGTACTTC. As protein: CASRPRGNEGETQYF.

The genes are TRBV5-1 and TRBJ2-5; no clear D. The CDR3 totals 15 residues. Trimming cost V 3 bases and J 5 bases, with 17 bases left between them. Germline V gene data show CDR1 as SGHRS and CDR2 as YFSETQ. CDR3 sequence (DNA): TGCGCCAGCAGCTCTCTGGGGATCTTGGAGGAGACCCAGTACTTC. This translates into CASSSLGILEETQYF.

The gene calls are TRBV7-9 and TRBJ1-1, with D hard to call. The V end was cut by 1 base, the J end by 7 bases, with 10 bases between. Germline CDR1 is SEHNR and CDR2 is FQNEAQ (reference sequence). The CDR3 runs 13 residues. CDR3 residues: CASSLDGDSEAFF. DNA for the CDR3: TGTGCCAGCAGCTTAGATGGGGATAGTGAAGCTTTCTTT.

The chain recombines TRBV11-2 with TRBJ2-2, with TRBD2 matching 8 bases. Germline V gives CDR1 SGHAT, CDR2 FQNNGV. With 5 bases clipped from V and 6 bases from J, the junction kept 14 bases outside the gene matches. This CDR3 is 17 amino acids long. For the CDR3, the DNA is TGTGCCAGCAGCCCCCAACCCCCAGCGGGAGTAGCCGGGGAGCTGTTTTTT. Translating gives CASSPQPPAGVAGELFF.

This rearrangement joins TRBV5-1 to TRBJ2-7; tentatively, D is TRBD2 (6 bases). Trimming pared 0 bases from V and 0 bases from J, leaving 10 bases between. Germline CDR1 SGHRS, CDR2 YFSETQ. The CDR3 sequence is 15 residues long. The CDR3 nucleotides read TGCGCCAGCAGCTTGGACGGGGGTAGCTCCTACGAGCAGTACTTC. This encodes CASSLDGGSSYEQYF.

V gene TRBV5-4 combines with J gene TRBJ2-2; weak D call: TRBD1 (5 bases). The germline V gene has CDR1 SGHNT and CDR2 YYREEE (reference sequence). The CDR3 length is 14 residues. V dropped 4 bases and J dropped 2 bases, with 9 bases sitting between them. CDR3 region: CASSLDTNTGELFF. Here the CDR3 DNA reads TGTGCCAGCAGCCTGGACACCAACACCGGGGAGCTGTTTTTT.

Here the CDR3 reads CASSQGTSLGYTF. DNA of the CDR3: TGTGCCAGCAGCCAGGGGACCTCTCTGGGCTACACCTTC. The V gene is TRBV7-9, the J gene TRBJ1-2, with a possible D match to TRBD1 (6 bases). Germline values: CDR1 SEHNR, CDR2 FQNEAQ (reference sequence). V was shortened by 5 bases and J by 8 bases, with 15 bases between the two germline ends. The CDR3 extends over 13 amino acids.

The CDR3 here is CAGAGGLAGTYEQYF. The CDR3 DNA reads as TGTGCCGGCGCAGGCGGACTAGCGGGAACATACGAGCAGTACTTC. The chain joins TRBV28 to TRBJ2-7; 12 bases are shared with TRBD2. Trimming cost V 11 bases and J 4 bases; bases outside gene matches: 12. Germline V lookup: CDR1 MDHEN, CDR2 SYDVKM. The CDR3 is 15 residues long.

This chain connects TRBV7-3 to TRBJ2-3; possible D gene TRBD2, 5 bases. This CDR3 spans 15 amino acids. The germline CDR1 and CDR2 sequences are SGHTA and FQGTGA. Between the trimmed V and J ends, which lost 5 bases and 0 bases, there was a span of 12 bases. The CDR3, as DNA: TGTGCCAGCAGCGCCAGCGGTTCTAGCACAGATACGCAGTATTTT. Translated, it gives CASSASGSSTDTQYF.

This sequence joins TRBV7-9 and TRBJ1-1; D remains ambiguous. V shed 1 base and J shed 7 bases, with 7 bases lying between them. There are 12 residues in the CDR3. Germline V lookup: CDR1 SEHNR, CDR2 FQNEAQ (reference sequence). The CDR3 DNA reads TGTGCCAGCAGCTTAGAGGCGGTTGAAGCTTTCTTT. Translation gives CASSLEAVEAFF. The whole variable domain, remainder taken from reference TRBV7-9 and TRBJ1-1, is DTGVSQNPRHKITKRGQNVTFRCDPISEHNRLYWYRQTLGQGPEFLTYFQNEAQLEKSRLLSDRFSAERPKGSFSTLEIQRTEQGDSAMYLCASSLEAVEAFFGQGTRLTVV.